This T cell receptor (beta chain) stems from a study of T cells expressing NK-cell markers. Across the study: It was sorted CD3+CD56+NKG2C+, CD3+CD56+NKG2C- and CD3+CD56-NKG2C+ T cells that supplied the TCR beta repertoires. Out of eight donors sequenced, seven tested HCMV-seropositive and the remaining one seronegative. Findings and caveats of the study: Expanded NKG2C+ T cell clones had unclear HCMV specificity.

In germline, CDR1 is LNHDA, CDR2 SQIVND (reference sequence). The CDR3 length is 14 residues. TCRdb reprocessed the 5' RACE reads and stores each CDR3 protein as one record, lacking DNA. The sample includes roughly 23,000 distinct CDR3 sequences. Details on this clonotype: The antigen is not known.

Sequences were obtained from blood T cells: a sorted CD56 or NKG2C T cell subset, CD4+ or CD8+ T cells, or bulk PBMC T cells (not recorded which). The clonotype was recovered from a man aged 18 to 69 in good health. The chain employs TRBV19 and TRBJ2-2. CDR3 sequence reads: CASSTEPRTGELFF.